The clone carrying this TCR beta chain was counted a single time. The antigen remains unidentified. The data originate from a study of vaccination effects on CD4 cells after COVID-19. Study-wide background: After the second dose, samples were taken at median day 72.

The assay was immunoSEQ multiplex PCR, and TCRdb's table has in-frame clones only and misses some. Of nearly 30,000 clones listed, 80% are singletons. Regarding the study as a whole: In the study, convalescent patients were few, and early post-infection timepoints were absent. Vaccine- and infection-induced clones showed marked clonal contraction late following vaccination.

Before sequencing, viral peptide pools were used by the ViraFEST assay to expand antigen-specific CD4+ T cells. Cells that had been cultured for less than 13 days were the source of isolated CD4+ T cells. Vaccine administered to participants consisted of two doses of either BNT162b2 or mRNA-1273. The CDR3 consists of 13 residues. Germline V gene sequence: CDR1 KGHDR, CDR2 SFDVKD. V was shortened by 4 bases and J by 4 bases, with 9 bases between the two germline ends. This receptor was taken from a human donor who received a COVID-19 vaccine. Some clones in this sample may be carry-over from other donors' samples. J is TRBJ2-5 and V is TRBV24-1; D gene uncertain. This sample comprised CD4+ T cells from PBMCs cultured with SARS-CoV-2 spike peptides, obtained after COVID-19 vaccination. The CDR3, as DNA: TGTGCCACCAGTGACTTGTGGGGAGAGACCCAGTACTTC. As protein: CATSDLWGETQYF.